Shown below are 30 T cell receptor beta chains from a single sample sequenced in a study of blood T cell repertoires in COVID-19. The assay was immunoSEQ multiplex PCR, and TCRdb's table has in-frame clones only and misses some. The sample contains hundreds of thousands of clones, about four fifths of which appear only once. The sample consisted of peripheral blood. Receptors were obtained from an elderly man with acute or convalescent COVID-19.

The chain is built from TRBV6-6 and TRBJ2-1; D gene ambiguous. CDR1 is MNHNY and CDR2 is SVGAGI in the germline V gene (reference sequence). Deletions cut 2 bases from V and 5 bases from J, with 7 bases between. CDR3 length equals 13 residues. CDR3 coding DNA: TGTGCCAGCAGTTACAACATGCACAATGAGCAGTTCTTC. It is translated as CASSYNMHNEQFF.

The V gene is TRBV18, the J gene TRBJ2-1; weak D call: TRBD2 (5 bases). V was shortened by 2 bases and J by 7 bases, with 15 bases between the two germline ends. Germline V gives CDR1 KGHSH, CDR2 LQKENI. The CDR3 is 15 amino acids. The CDR3 here is CASSPTDSPWNEQFF. The CDR3 DNA follows: TGTGCCAGCTCACCAACGGACTCCCCGTGGAATGAGCAGTTCTTC. Looking up the rest from reference TRBV18 and TRBJ2-1 gives the full variable domain: NAGVMQNPRHLVRRRGQEARLRCSPMKGHSHVYWYRQLPEEGLKFMVYLQKENIIDESGMPKERFSAEFPKEGPSILRIQQVVRGDSAAYFCASSPTDSPWNEQFFGPGTRLTVL.

V usage is TRBV6-6 and J usage is TRBJ2-2; the D is unclear. The CDR3 contains 14 residues. Trimming cost V 0 bases and J 5 bases, with 7 bases left between them. Germline CDR1 and CDR2: MNHNY and SVGAGI (reference sequence). The CDR3 reads CASSYSRQTGELFF. CDR3 bases: TGTGCCAGCAGTTACTCGAGGCAGACCGGGGAGCTGTTTTTT.

This sequence joins TRBV19 and TRBJ2-7; tentative D call: TRBD1 (5 bases). CDR1 is LNHDA, CDR2 SQIVND, per germline (reference sequence). V was pared by 3 bases and J by 2 bases, with 11 bases between. The CDR3 has 14 amino acids. CDR3 in DNA: TGTGCCAGTAGTATCCTTCAAGGGGCCTACGAGCAGTACTTC. Residues: CASSILQGAYEQYF.

This clone was counted a single time. This sequence joins TRBV5-4 and TRBJ2-1, with a weak D call TRBD2 (6 bases). CDR3 length: 18 amino acids. The V and J ends lost 4 bases and 0 bases respectively, with 20 bases between them. CDR1 is SGHNT and CDR2 is YYREEE in the germline V gene (reference sequence). CDR3 region: CASSPGGLSYNSYNEQFF. The CDR3 nucleotides are TGTGCCAGCAGCCCCGGGGGACTTTCATATAACTCCTACAATGAGCAGTTCTTC.

Comment on this clone: Other DNA sequences in this sample translate to the same CDR3. CDR3 in DNA: TGCGCCAGCAGCTTGGCCCGGGGGTCCTACGAGCAGTACTTC. It yields the protein CASSLARGSYEQYF. The chain joins TRBV5-1 to TRBJ2-7, with D possibly TRBD2 on 6 matching bases. The CDR3 extends over 14 amino acids. Trimming left V 0 bases short and J 1 base short, with 8 bases between. The V gene's germline CDR1 is SGHRS and CDR2 YFSETQ.

This sequence joins TRBV5-1 and TRBJ2-3; D is unresolved. Trimming took 4 bases from V and 4 from J, leaving 13 bases between them. Germline CDR1 reads SGHRS; CDR2 reads YFSETQ. The CDR3 contains 14 residues. Written as DNA, the CDR3 is TGCGCCAGCAGCCCCGGGTCGAGCCCAGATACGCAGTATTTT. Translating gives CASSPGSSPDTQYF.

The chain has TRBV20-1 and TRBJ2-5; D call uncertain. The CDR3 covers 11 residues. Germline V CDR1 and CDR2: DFQATT, SNEGSKA (reference sequence). V shed 3 bases and J shed 10 bases, with 12 bases lying between them. The chain's CDR3 is CSASPLPLQYF. The CDR3 bases are TGCAGTGCTAGTCCCCTACCCCTCCAGTACTTC.

This chain uses TRBV24-1 with TRBJ2-7; TRBD2 matches 11 bases. Germline lookup yields CDR1 KGHDR and CDR2 SFDVKD. V lost 4 bases to trimming and J lost 4 bases; unmatched junction nucleotides: 8. The CDR3 covers 16 residues. CDR3 loop: CATSEAGTSGRYEQYF. DNA for the CDR3: TGTGCCACCAGTGAAGCCGGGACTAGCGGACGGTACGAGCAGTACTTC.

This clone was observed a single time. This chain connects TRBV15 to TRBJ1-2; 7 nucleotides line up with TRBD1. This CDR3 has 14 residues. V trimming: 4 bases; J trimming: 6 bases; junction bases outside the gene matches: 8. The germline V gene has CDR1 LNHNV and CDR2 YYDKDF (reference sequence). CDR3 nucleotide sequence: TGTGCCACCAGCAACCCCGGGACAGCGGATGGCTACACCTTC. Protein sequence: CATSNPGTADGYTF.

The rearrangement links TRBV27 to TRBJ1-4; D is possibly TRBD1 (6 bases). CDR1 is MNHEY, CDR2 SMNVEV, per germline (reference sequence). V shed 2 bases and J shed 8 bases, with 15 bases lying between them. The CDR3 runs to 15 residues. The CDR3 loop is CASSLRGTTSEKLFF. In DNA, the CDR3 is TGTGCCAGCAGTTTAAGGGGGACCACTTCAGAAAAACTGTTTTTT.

This clone was observed a single time. The chain couples TRBV4-2 to TRBJ2-7; 9 nucleotides line up with TRBD2. Trimming cost V 3 bases and J 2 bases; bases outside gene matches: 8. Germline CDR1 is LGHNA and CDR2 is YNFKEQ. This CDR3 comprises 16 residues. The CDR3 is CASSQPPLAGTYEQYF. The CDR3 DNA reads as TGTGCCAGCAGCCAGCCCCCGCTAGCGGGGACCTACGAGCAGTACTTC.

This sequence joins TRBV28 and TRBJ2-7; 10 bases are a match to TRBD1. The CDR3 loop spans 15 amino acids. Looked up from germline, CDR1 is MDHEN and CDR2 is SYDVKM. Trimming took 7 bases from V and 2 from J; bases not matched to a gene: 8. This CDR3 reads CASIRGGTGAYEQYF. The DNA of the CDR3 is TGTGCCAGCATCCGGGGCGGGACAGGGGCCTACGAGCAGTACTTC.

The chain recombines TRBV28 with TRBJ2-3; TRBD1 agrees at 7 bases. The CDR3 is made up of 16 amino acids. V was clipped by 5 bases and J by 3 bases; unmatched bases: 11. Germline values: CDR1 MDHEN, CDR2 SYDVKM. The CDR3 loop reads CASSEQGIVRTDTQYF. CDR3 nucleotides: TGTGCCAGCAGTGAACAGGGGATAGTTAGGACAGATACGCAGTATTTT.

V gene TRBV10-1 combines with J gene TRBJ2-2; D uncertain. V shed 4 bases and J shed 4 bases, with 7 bases lying between them. This CDR3 region has 13 residues. Germline V lookup: CDR1 WNHNN, CDR2 SYGVQD (reference sequence). The CDR3 reads CASSAPLTGELFF. The CDR3 nucleotides read TGCGCCAGCAGTGCTCCCCTCACCGGGGAGCTGTTTTTT.

The chain has TRBV19 and TRBJ1-5; D may be TRBD1 (5 bases). Germline V CDR1 and CDR2: LNHDA, SQIVND (reference sequence). The CDR3 contains 13 residues. V lost 6 bases, J lost 9 bases, and 15 bases lay in between. The CDR3 loop reads CASSPGGVAPQHF. The CDR3 bases are TGTGCCAGTAGCCCAGGAGGGGTGGCGCCCCAGCATTTT.

The chain recombines TRBV5-4 with TRBJ1-4; D remains ambiguous. The CDR3 is made up of 12 amino acids. The germline V and J ends were trimmed by 4 bases and 10 bases, with 11 bases remaining between them. From germline, CDR1 is SGHNT and CDR2 YYREEE (reference sequence). CDR3 nucleotides: TGTGCCAGCAGCCTGCAGGAGGGAAAACTGTTTTTT. It yields the protein CASSLQEGKLFF. The complete variable domain, with remaining parts taken from reference TRBV5-4 and TRBJ1-4, reads ETGVTQSPTHLIKTRGQQVTLRCSSQSGHNTVSWYQQALGQGPQFIFQYYREEENGRGNFPPRFSGLQFPNYSSELNVNALELDDSALYLCASSLQEGKLFFGSGTQLSVL.

The chain joins TRBV5-6 to TRBJ2-2; 7 bases align to TRBD1. Losses at the gene ends were 2 bases for V and 0 bases for J; bases not matched to a gene: 10. The V gene's germline CDR1 is SGHDT and CDR2 YYEEEE. This CDR3 contains 18 residues. In DNA, the CDR3 is TGTGCCAGCAGCTTTGCAGCCTACGGACAGGCGAACACCGGGGAGCTGTTTTTT. Translated, it gives CASSFAAYGQANTGELFF.

The chain carries TRBV24-1 and TRBJ2-2; the D gene is possibly TRBD1 (6 bases). The ends were cut back, 12 bases at V and 2 bases at J, with 21 bases in the middle. This CDR3 spans 16 amino acids. CDR1 KGHDR and CDR2 SFDVKD come from the germline V gene. The CDR3, as DNA: TGTGCCCCAGGGGCAGGGCGTAATATTAACACCGGGGAGCTGTTTTTT. The encoded protein is CAPGAGRNINTGELFF.

V is TRBV27 and J is TRBJ1-2, with 9 bases that match TRBD1. V shed 0 bases and J 8 bases; nucleotides not matched to a gene: 4. Germline V gene lookup returns CDR1 MNHEY and CDR2 SMNVEV (reference sequence). The CDR3 consists of 14 residues. The CDR3 DNA is TGTGCCAGCAGTTTATCCGGGACAGGGTACGGCTACACCTTC. This sequence encodes CASSLSGTGYGYTF.

V gene TRBV7-2 combines with J gene TRBJ1-6; TRBD1 aligns across 9 bases. The V gene end was trimmed by 5 bases and the J gene end by 6 bases; junction bases not matched to a gene: 8. Per germline, CDR1 SGHTA and CDR2 FQGNSA. The CDR3 runs to 16 residues. CDR3 region: CASSPGTGKGNSPLHF. The DNA of the CDR3 is TGTGCCAGCAGCCCAGGGACAGGGAAGGGTAATTCACCCCTCCACTTT.

The V gene is TRBV19, the J gene TRBJ2-7; 8 nucleotides align to TRBD2. Germline values: CDR1 LNHDA, CDR2 SQIVND (reference sequence). The CDR3 spans 13 residues. The J segment lost 4 bases and the V segment lost 7 bases, leaving 6 bases of the junction unmatched. CDR3 DNA: TGTGCCAGTACCCCGGGGGGGACGTACGAGCAGTACTTC. It yields the protein CASTPGGTYEQYF.

The rearrangement joins TRBV5-1 to TRBJ2-3; 7 bases fit TRBD2. V trimming: 5 bases; J trimming: 0 bases; junction bases outside the gene matches: 3. Germline V CDR1 and CDR2: SGHRS, YFSETQ. The CDR3 is 14 amino acids. The CDR3 nucleotides read TGCGCCAGCAGGGCGGGAGCTAGCACAGATACGCAGTATTTT. Translating it yields CASRAGASTDTQYF.

This chain joins TRBV19 and TRBJ1-1, with a possible D match to TRBD1 (6 bases). Looked up from germline, CDR1 is LNHDA and CDR2 is SQIVND (reference sequence). This CDR3 is 14 amino acids long. V gave up 8 bases and J gave up 2 bases, with 15 bases separating them. CDR3 region: CASALRQVNTEAFF. Here the CDR3 DNA reads TGTGCCAGTGCCTTGAGACAGGTCAACACTGAAGCTTTCTTT. The full variable domain, its missing parts supplied by reference TRBV19 and TRBJ1-1, is DGGITQSPKYLFRKEGQNVTLSCEQNLNHDAMYWYRQDPGQGLRLIYYSQIVNDFQKGDIAEGYSVSREKKESFPLTVTSAQKNPTAFYLCASALRQVNTEAFFGQGTRLTVV.

The chain is built from TRBV7-9 and TRBJ2-4; 11 bases line up with TRBD1. V lost 5 bases, J lost 6 bases, and 3 bases stayed unmatched. The CDR3 has 14 residues. CDR1 is SEHNR, CDR2 FQNEAQ, per germline (reference sequence). CDR3 sequence reads: CASSKGTGGNIQYF. The CDR3, as DNA: TGTGCCAGCAGCAAAGGGACAGGGGGAAACATTCAGTACTTC. Variable domain in full (rest from reference TRBV7-9 and TRBJ2-4): DTGVSQNPRHKITKRGQNVTFRCDPISEHNRLYWYRQTLGQGPEFLTYFQNEAQLEKSRLLSDRFSAERPKGSFSTLEIQRTEQGDSAMYLCASSKGTGGNIQYFGAGTRLSVL.

This chain links TRBV7-3 with TRBJ2-6; D not certain. The CDR3 has 15 amino acids. V lost 2 bases and J 4 bases, leaving 9 bases between the germline ends. In germline, CDR1 is SGHTA, CDR2 FQGTGA. Here the CDR3 reads CASSLLTSGANVLTF. As DNA, the CDR3 is TGTGCCAGCAGCTTATTAACTTCCGGGGCCAACGTCCTGACTTTC.

This chain uses TRBV9 with TRBJ1-3; 7 bases align to TRBD1. V trimming: 3 bases; J trimming: 8 bases; junction bases outside the gene matches: 5. The CDR3 extends over 13 amino acids. The germline V gene encodes CDR1 SGDLS and CDR2 YYNGEE. CDR3 nucleotide sequence: TGTGCCAGCAGCGGCGGGAGGGGGCACACCATATATTTT. Its protein is CASSGGRGHTIYF.

V and J are TRBV27 and TRBJ2-3, with TRBD2 matching over 10 bases. This CDR3 has 16 amino acids. Germline assignment: CDR1 MNHEY and CDR2 SMNVEV (reference sequence). V was pared by 6 bases and J by 5 bases, with 11 bases of the junction left unmatched. CDR3 nucleotides: TGTGCCAGCAGACACGAAGCGGGGGGGCCAGTAGATACGCAGTATTTT. It encodes CASRHEAGGPVDTQYF.

This chain connects TRBV9 to TRBJ1-2, with D possibly being TRBD1 (5 bases). The ends were cut back, 0 bases at V and 2 bases at J, with 8 bases in the middle. CDR1 SGDLS and CDR2 YYNGEE come from the germline V gene. CDR3 length equals 14 residues. In nucleotides, the CDR3 is TGTGCCAGCAGCGTAGAACAGGTCAACTATGGCTACACCTTC. Protein product: CASSVEQVNYGYTF.

The chain carries TRBV5-1 and TRBJ2-2, with D unclear. The germline V gene encodes CDR1 SGHRS and CDR2 YFSETQ. The CDR3 covers 13 residues. V gave up 0 bases and J gave up 8 bases, with 8 bases separating them. CDR3: CASSLAQFGELFF. The CDR3 coding sequence is TGCGCCAGCAGCTTGGCACAGTTTGGGGAGCTGTTTTTT.